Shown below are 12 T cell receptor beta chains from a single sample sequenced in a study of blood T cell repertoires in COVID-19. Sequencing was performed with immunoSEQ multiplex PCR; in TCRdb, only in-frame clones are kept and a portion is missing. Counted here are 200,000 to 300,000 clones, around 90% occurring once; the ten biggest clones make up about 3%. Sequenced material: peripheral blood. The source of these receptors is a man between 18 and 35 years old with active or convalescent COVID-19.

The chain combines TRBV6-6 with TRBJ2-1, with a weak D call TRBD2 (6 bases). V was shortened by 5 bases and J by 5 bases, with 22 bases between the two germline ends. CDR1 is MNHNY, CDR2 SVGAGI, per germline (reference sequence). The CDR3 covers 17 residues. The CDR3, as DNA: TGTGCCAGCAGTCGGAGACTGTGGGGGGAAGGAGACAATGAGCAGTTCTTC. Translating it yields CASSRRLWGEGDNEQFF.

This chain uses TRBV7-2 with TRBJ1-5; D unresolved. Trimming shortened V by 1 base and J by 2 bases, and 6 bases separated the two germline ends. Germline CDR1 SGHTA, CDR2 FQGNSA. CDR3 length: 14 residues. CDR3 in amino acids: CASSLGAGNQPQHF. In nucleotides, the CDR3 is TGTGCCAGCAGCTTAGGGGCTGGCAATCAGCCCCAGCATTTT.

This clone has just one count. The DNA of the CDR3 is TGCGCCAGCAGCTTGGACGGTCTTAGCGGGGGGACACAAGAGACCCAGTACTTC. Protein sequence: CASSLDGLSGGTQETQYF. The rearrangement joins TRBV5-1 to TRBJ2-5; 10 bases fit TRBD2. This CDR3 has 18 residues. V lost 0 bases, J lost 2 bases, and 10 bases stayed unmatched. The germline V gene has CDR1 SGHRS and CDR2 YFSETQ.

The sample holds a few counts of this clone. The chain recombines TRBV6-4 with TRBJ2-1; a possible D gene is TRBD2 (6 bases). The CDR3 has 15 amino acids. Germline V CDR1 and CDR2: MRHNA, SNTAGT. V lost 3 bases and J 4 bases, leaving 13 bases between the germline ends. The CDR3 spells CASSEQPGLYNEQFF. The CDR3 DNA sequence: TGTGCCAGCAGTGAGCAGCCGGGACTTTACAATGAGCAGTTCTTC.

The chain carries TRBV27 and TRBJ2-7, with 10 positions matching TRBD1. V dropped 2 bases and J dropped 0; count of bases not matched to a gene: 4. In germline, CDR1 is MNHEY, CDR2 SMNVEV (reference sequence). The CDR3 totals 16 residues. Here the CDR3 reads CASSLVGTGASYEQYF. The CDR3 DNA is TGTGCCAGCAGTTTAGTAGGGACAGGGGCCTCCTACGAGCAGTACTTC.

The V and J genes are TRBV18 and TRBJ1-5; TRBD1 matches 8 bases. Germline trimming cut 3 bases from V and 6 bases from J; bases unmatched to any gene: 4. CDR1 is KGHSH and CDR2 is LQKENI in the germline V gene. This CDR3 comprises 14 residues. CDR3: CASSPTGEFQPQHF. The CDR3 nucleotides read TGTGCCAGCTCACCGACAGGGGAATTTCAGCCCCAGCATTTT.

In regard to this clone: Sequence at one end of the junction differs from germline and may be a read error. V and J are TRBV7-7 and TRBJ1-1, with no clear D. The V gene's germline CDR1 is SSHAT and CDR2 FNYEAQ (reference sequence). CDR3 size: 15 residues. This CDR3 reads CASSPGVGMNTEAFF. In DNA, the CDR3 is TGTGCTAGCAGCCCCGGGGTGGGGATGAACACTGAAGCTTTCTTT.

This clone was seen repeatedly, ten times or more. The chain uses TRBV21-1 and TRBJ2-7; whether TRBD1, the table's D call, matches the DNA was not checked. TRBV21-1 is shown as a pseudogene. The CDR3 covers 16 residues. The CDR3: CASSTNPTGQGYEQYF. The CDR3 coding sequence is TGTGCCAGCAGCACAAACCCCACTGGACAGGGGTACGAGCAGTACTTC.

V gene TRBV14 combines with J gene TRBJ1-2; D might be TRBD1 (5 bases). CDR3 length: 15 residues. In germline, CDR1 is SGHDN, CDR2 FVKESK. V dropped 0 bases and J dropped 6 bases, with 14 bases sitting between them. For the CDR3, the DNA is TGTGCCAGCAGCCAAGATCGGGGACTGCTGAATGGCTACACCTTC. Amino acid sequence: CASSQDRGLLNGYTF.

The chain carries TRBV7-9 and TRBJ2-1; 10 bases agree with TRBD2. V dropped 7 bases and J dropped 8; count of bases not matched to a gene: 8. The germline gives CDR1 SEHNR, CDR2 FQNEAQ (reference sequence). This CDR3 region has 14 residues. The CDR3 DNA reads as TGTGCCAGCAACCTAGCGGGAGTTTTGGATGAGCAGTTCTTC. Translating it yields CASNLAGVLDEQFF.

CDR3: CATSRGGSWEKLFF. CDR3 sequence (DNA): TGTGCCACCAGCAGGGGAGGTTCTTGGGAAAAACTGTTTTTT. The chain combines TRBV15 with TRBJ1-4, with D unresolved. CDR3 length: 14 residues. The germline CDR1 and CDR2 sequences are LNHNV and YYDKDF (reference sequence). The V and J ends lost 3 bases and 8 bases respectively, with 13 bases between them.

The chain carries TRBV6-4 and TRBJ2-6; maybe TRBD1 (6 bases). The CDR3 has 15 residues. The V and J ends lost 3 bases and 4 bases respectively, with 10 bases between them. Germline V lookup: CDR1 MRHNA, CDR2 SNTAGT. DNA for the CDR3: TGTGCCAGCAGTGAAGGGGGACACGGGGCCAACGTCCTGACTTTC. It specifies CASSEGGHGANVLTF.